This TCR beta chain was profiled in a study of cytomegalovirus exposure and HLA in healthy donors. Use of 60 Vbeta and 13 Jbeta primers characterized the PCR. Sequencing used immunoSEQ multiplex PCR; TCRdb keeps in-frame clones, though not all of them. The table lists roughly 290,000 clones, about 90% of them singletons. This CDR3 contains 14 residues. V lost 3 bases, J lost 5 bases, and 7 bases stayed unmatched. CDR1 and CDR2 from the germline V gene are SNHLY and FYNNEI. Sequencing was done on a sample of PBMCs. This sequence joins TRBV2 and TRBJ2-7, with 7 bases that match TRBD2. The receptor's source is a young woman in good health and CMV-seronegative. The CDR3 spells CASSDGGVFDEQYF. The CDR3 DNA reads as TGTGCCAGCAGTGATGGGGGGGTCTTCGACGAGCAGTACTTC. The full variable domain, in which reference TRBV2 and TRBJ2-7 provide the parts outside the CDR3, is EPEVTQTPSHQVTQMGQEVILRCVPISNHLYFYWYRQILGQKVEFLVSFYNNEISEKSEIFDDQFSVERPDGSNFTLKIRSTKLEDSAMYFCASSDGGVFDEQYFGPGTRLTVT.